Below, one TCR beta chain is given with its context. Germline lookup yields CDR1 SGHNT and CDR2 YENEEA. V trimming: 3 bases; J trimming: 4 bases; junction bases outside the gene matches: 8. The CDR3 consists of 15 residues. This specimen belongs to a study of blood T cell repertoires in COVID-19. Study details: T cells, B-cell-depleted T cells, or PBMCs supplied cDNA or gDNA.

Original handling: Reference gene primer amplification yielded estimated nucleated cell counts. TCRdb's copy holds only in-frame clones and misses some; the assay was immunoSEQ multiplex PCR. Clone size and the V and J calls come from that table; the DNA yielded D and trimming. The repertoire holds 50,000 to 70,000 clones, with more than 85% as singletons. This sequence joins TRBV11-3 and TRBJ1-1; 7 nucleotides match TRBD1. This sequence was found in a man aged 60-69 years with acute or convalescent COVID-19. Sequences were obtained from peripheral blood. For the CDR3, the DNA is TGTGCCAGCAGCTTTGAGGGGGCGCGGAGCACTGAAGCTTTCTTT. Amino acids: CASSFEGARSTEAFF. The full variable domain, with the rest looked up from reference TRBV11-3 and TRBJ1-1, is EAGVVQSPRYKIIEKKQPVAFWCNPISGHNTLYWYLQNLGQGPELLIRYENEEAVDDSQLPKDRFSAERLKGVDSTLKIQPAELGDSAVYLCASSFEGARSTEAFFGQGTRLTVV.